Shown below are 22 T cell receptor beta chains from a single sample sequenced in a study of T cell responses to AZD1222 COVID-19 vaccine. The repertoire was sequenced with immunoSEQ multiplex PCR; TCRdb's copy has only in-frame clones and lacks some. Among around 46,000 clones listed, approximately 91% were seen once. Sequencing used peripheral blood, obtained 28 days after the second AZD1222 dose. These receptors were collected from an adult who received the AZD1222 COVID-19 vaccine.

V is TRBV2 and J is TRBJ2-5; 7 positions match TRBD2. The CDR3 has 13 residues. Trimming cost V 7 bases and J 4 bases; bases outside gene matches: 6. The germline gives CDR1 SNHLY, CDR2 FYNNEI. The DNA of the CDR3 is TGTGCCAGCACCGGAGGACTAGTAGAGACCCAGTACTTC. This sequence encodes CASTGGLVETQYF.

The chain combines TRBV6-1 with TRBJ2-1, with D unresolved. V was trimmed by 1 base and J by 5 bases, leaving 6 bases between them. CDR1 MNHNS and CDR2 SASEGT come from the germline V gene. The CDR3 spans 13 residues. The CDR3 DNA is TGTGCCAGCAGTGAAGGACACCACAATGAGCAGTTCTTC. Translated, it gives CASSEGHHNEQFF.

The CDR3 reads CASRFGLAGPSEQFF. The DNA for the CDR3 is TGTGCCAGCAGGTTTGGACTAGCGGGACCCTCCGAGCAGTTCTTC. V and J are TRBV7-9 and TRBJ2-1, with 12 bases matching TRBD2. V dropped 6 bases and J dropped 10; count of bases not matched to a gene: 10. The V gene's germline CDR1 is SEHNR and CDR2 FQNEAQ (reference sequence). The CDR3 runs 15 residues.

This chain joins TRBV19 and TRBJ1-1; D remains ambiguous. V shed 6 bases and J shed 3 bases, with 8 bases lying between them. The CDR3 has 12 amino acids. Germline loops: CDR1 LNHDA, CDR2 SQIVND (reference sequence). This chain's CDR3 is CASRDWDTEAFF. The CDR3 region has the DNA TGTGCCAGTAGAGACTGGGACACTGAAGCTTTCTTT.

The chain couples TRBV6-4 to TRBJ1-2; D is unclear. This CDR3 is 12 amino acids long. Germline loops: CDR1 MRHNA, CDR2 SNTAGT. V was pared by 8 bases and J by 2 bases, with 9 bases between. This chain's CDR3 is CASGRQNYGYTF. For the CDR3, the DNA is TGTGCCAGCGGGCGGCAGAACTATGGCTACACCTTC.

This clone is a singleton in its sample. The rearrangement links TRBV24-1 to TRBJ2-3, with 8 bases fitting TRBD1. The germline gives CDR1 KGHDR, CDR2 SFDVKD. V trimming: 3 bases; J trimming: 1 base; junction bases outside the gene matches: 5. This CDR3 region has 16 residues. The CDR3 reads CATSDPPGQGTDTQYF. The CDR3 DNA follows: TGTGCCACCAGTGATCCTCCGGGACAGGGCACAGATACGCAGTATTTT.

The chain combines TRBV14 with TRBJ1-2, with a possible D match to TRBD1 (5 bases). Trimming took off 1 base at V and 8 bases at J, with 14 bases between the two ends. CDR1 is SGHDN and CDR2 is FVKESK in the germline V gene. The CDR3 has 14 amino acids. The CDR3 is CASSQVQAVGGYTF. The CDR3 DNA reads as TGTGCCAGCAGCCAAGTACAGGCAGTCGGCGGCTACACCTTC.

Here the CDR3 reads CASSLGPGDSNTEAFF. CDR3 nucleotides: TGCGCCAGCAGCTTGGGGCCAGGGGACTCGAACACTGAAGCTTTCTTT. The V gene is TRBV5-1, the J gene TRBJ1-1; D possibly corresponds to TRBD1 (6 bases). This CDR3 is 16 amino acids long. The germline gives CDR1 SGHRS, CDR2 YFSETQ. The V end lost 0 bases, the J end lost 1 base, and 13 bases lay between the germline ends.

The chain links TRBV18 to TRBJ2-6, with D perhaps matching TRBD1 (5 bases). CDR3 length: 15 residues. Trimming removed 3 bases from V and 4 bases from J, with 10 bases in between. Per the germline V gene, CDR1 is KGHSH and CDR2 is LQKENI. CDR3 amino acids: CASSPGPSGANVLTF. Here the CDR3 DNA reads TGTGCCAGCTCACCGGGGCCCTCGGGGGCCAACGTCCTGACTTTC.

The gene calls are TRBV18 and TRBJ2-1, with TRBD2 matching 9 bases. V shed 3 bases and J 15 bases; nucleotides not matched to a gene: 15. Germline CDR1 and CDR2: KGHSH and LQKENI. The CDR3 is 15 residues long. CDR3 in DNA: TGTGCCAGCTCACCGGATGCGGCTAGCGGGAAACAACGGTTCTTC. It codes for CASSPDAASGKQRFF.

V and J are TRBV9 and TRBJ1-1, with TRBD1 identical over 7 bases. J lost 5 bases, V lost 3 bases, and 10 bases had no gene match. This CDR3 has 15 amino acids. The V gene's germline CDR1 is SGDLS and CDR2 YYNGEE. The CDR3 DNA reads TGTGCCAGCAGCGCAGGGGGGAAGGCGGGGACTGAAGCTTTCTTT. Translated, it gives CASSAGGKAGTEAFF.

The chain combines TRBV10-1 with TRBJ2-3; D remains unclear. The CDR3 extends over 17 amino acids. Per the germline V gene, CDR1 is WNHNN and CDR2 is SYGVQD (reference sequence). With 3 bases removed from V and 2 bases from J, the gap between germline ends came to 18 bases. The CDR3 nucleotides read TGCGCCAGCAGTGACCCTACGGAACCCGTGAACACAGATACGCAGTATTTT. This encodes CASSDPTEPVNTDTQYF.

The CDR3 spells CASSSEQAIQPNTEAFF. CDR3 nucleotide sequence: TGTGCCAGCAGTTCCGAACAGGCGATCCAACCTAACACTGAAGCTTTCTTT. The chain carries TRBV27 and TRBJ1-1, with D perhaps matching TRBD1 (5 bases). From germline, CDR1 is MNHEY and CDR2 SMNVEV (reference sequence). V was clipped by 4 bases and J by 2 bases, with 20 bases between them. The CDR3 spans 17 residues.

The chain carries TRBV6-5 and TRBJ1-2; D uncertain. V was clipped by 0 bases and J by 8 bases, with 16 bases between them. The CDR3 length is 15 residues. The V gene's germline CDR1 is MNHEY and CDR2 SVGAGI. Here the CDR3 reads CASSYSIQSQRGYTF. CDR3 bases: TGTGCCAGCAGTTACTCGATACAGAGCCAGAGGGGCTACACCTTC.

The V and J genes are TRBV4-3 and TRBJ1-4; the D gene is possibly TRBD1 (6 bases). Germline CDR1 LGHNA, CDR2 YSLEER. Trimming shortened V by 1 base and J by 5 bases, and 8 bases separated the two germline ends. The CDR3 extends over 14 amino acids. CDR3 loop: CASSQGQGNEKLFF. CDR3 coding DNA: TGCGCCAGCAGCCAAGGCCAGGGGAATGAAAAACTGTTTTTT.

The gene calls are TRBV7-9 and TRBJ2-7; 11 bases match TRBD1. J lost 3 bases, V lost 5 bases, and 6 bases had no gene match. Looked up from germline, CDR1 is SEHNR and CDR2 is FQNEAQ (reference sequence). This CDR3 region has 15 residues. The CDR3 loop is CASSQTGTGGYEQYF. The DNA of the CDR3 is TGTGCCAGCAGCCAAACCGGGACAGGGGGCTACGAGCAGTACTTC. The full variable domain, rest sourced from reference TRBV7-9 and TRBJ2-7, is DTGVSQNPRHKITKRGQNVTFRCDPISEHNRLYWYRQTLGQGPEFLTYFQNEAQLEKSRLLSDRFSAERPKGSFSTLEIQRTEQGDSAMYLCASSQTGTGGYEQYFGPGTRLTVT.

V and J are TRBV27 and TRBJ2-1; TRBD2 agrees at 8 bases. This CDR3 comprises 15 residues. The V gene's germline CDR1 is MNHEY and CDR2 SMNVEV (reference sequence). Trimming removed 1 base from V and 8 bases from J; junction bases left unmatched: 7. The CDR3 coding sequence is TGTGCCAGCAGTTTATGGGGCGGGAGGAGCGATGAGCAGTTCTTC. Protein sequence: CASSLWGGRSDEQFF.

The chain combines TRBV5-6 with TRBJ1-1, with TRBD1 identical over 11 bases. Trimming took 4 bases from V and 10 from J; bases not matched to a gene: 12. Germline V gene sequence: CDR1 SGHDT, CDR2 YYEEEE. The CDR3 spans 15 residues. Written as DNA, the CDR3 is TGTGCCAGCAGCCAAGAGGACAGGGGGCGCGGCGGAGCTTTCTTT. Amino acids: CASSQEDRGRGGAFF.

V and J are TRBV29-1 and TRBJ2-1; D gene ambiguous. The CDR3 spans 14 residues. Germline V gives CDR1 SQVTM, CDR2 ANQGSEA. Trimming shortened V by 5 bases and J by 0 bases, and 11 bases separated the two germline ends. CDR3 loop: CSVLDQHSYNEQFF. CDR3 DNA sequence: TGCAGCGTTCTCGACCAGCACTCCTACAATGAGCAGTTCTTC.

J is TRBJ2-5 and V is TRBV5-4; 7 bases fit TRBD2. This CDR3 is 15 amino acids long. With 1 base clipped from V and 5 bases from J, the junction kept 8 bases outside the gene matches. Germline CDR1 SGHNT, CDR2 YYREEE (reference sequence). DNA for the CDR3: TGTGCCAGCAGCTTGCGGGGGAGGGCCGAGGAGACCCAGTACTTC. It is translated as CASSLRGRAEETQYF.

This clone was found a few times. The chain combines TRBV10-3 with TRBJ2-7; possible D gene TRBD1, 5 bases. The V gene's germline CDR1 is ENHRY and CDR2 SYGVKD. Deletions cut 6 bases from V and 4 bases from J, with 13 bases between. This CDR3 comprises 13 residues. The CDR3 reads CAISREVSYEQYF. The CDR3 DNA reads as TGTGCCATCAGCAGGGAAGTTTCGTACGAGCAGTACTTC.

The chain couples TRBV10-3 to TRBJ2-2, with unresolved D. CDR3 length equals 15 residues. V shed 2 bases and J shed 0 bases, with 7 bases lying between them. In germline, CDR1 is ENHRY, CDR2 SYGVKD. CDR3 in DNA: TGTGCCATCAGTGAGGTCGCGTCGAACACCGGGGAGCTGTTTTTT. Translation gives CAISEVASNTGELFF.